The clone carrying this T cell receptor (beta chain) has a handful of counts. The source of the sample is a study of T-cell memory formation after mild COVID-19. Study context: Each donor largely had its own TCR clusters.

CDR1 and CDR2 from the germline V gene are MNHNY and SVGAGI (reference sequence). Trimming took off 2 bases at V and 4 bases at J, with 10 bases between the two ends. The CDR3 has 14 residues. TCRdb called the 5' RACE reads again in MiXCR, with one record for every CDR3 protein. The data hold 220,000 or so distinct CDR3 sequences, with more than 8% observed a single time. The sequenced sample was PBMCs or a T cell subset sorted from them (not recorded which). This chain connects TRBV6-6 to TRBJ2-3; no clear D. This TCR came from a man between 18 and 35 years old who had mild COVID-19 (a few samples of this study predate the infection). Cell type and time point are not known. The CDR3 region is CASSYALAADTQYF. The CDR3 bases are TGTGCCAGCAGTTACGCGCTTGCTGCAGATACGCAGTATTTT.